Listed below are T cell receptor beta chains from one sample, sequenced in a study of T-cell reconstitution after alpha-beta-depleted transplantation in children. One entry per CDR3 protein, called by TCRdb with MiXCR from the PCR reads. The table shows some 350,000 distinct CDR3 sequences, with around 15% occurring only once. Here the sequenced sample was PBMCs, mostly from graft donor cells, taken 360 days after TCRalphabeta/CD19-depleted stem cell transplant. The source of these receptors is a male patient aged 2 to 10 who had a stem cell transplant for acute lymphoblastic leukemia, so the T cells may come from the graft donor. Each CDR3 is given with its conserved first and last residue.

TRBV6-2/TRBV6-3 CASSSQQSNEQFF
TRBV25-1 CASSEVLGEAFF
TRBV6-1 CASGHRDRGRILNEKLFF
TRBV12-3/TRBV12-4 CASSLTSGGYTDTQYF
TRBV5-4 CASSLEMLAGDNEQFF
TRBV6-4 CASKGVDGKAFF
TRBV15 CATSRARTSGILNEQFF
TRBV7-2 CASSLVGAGVGNTQYF
TRBV28 CASMGGGEQYF
TRBV29-1 CSVERLAGTYEQYF
TRBV4-2 CASSQGATLTGGSYNEQFF
TRBV4-3 CASSQEWGGLQPQHF
TRBV14 CASSQRTSGRAKSTGELFF
TRBV15 CATSKETTYTQYF
TRBV12-3/TRBV12-4 CASSSRDGRGAYEQYF
TRBV4-1 CASRKTRLAGGLDEQFF
TRBV12-3/TRBV12-4 CASSPVGVSGELFF
TRBV4-2 CASSQEGLGDGDNEQFF
TRBV6-1 CASSEGGVFFF
TRBV21-1 CASSKATTGNTIYF
TRBV13 CASSFSQDVSPLNFQETQYF
TRBV4-2 CASSQDRTSGRGTGELFF
TRBV12-3/TRBV12-4 CASTKSEVETQYF